This T cell receptor (beta chain) appears in the sequencing data of a study of T cells after yellow fever vaccination. J lost 5 bases, V lost 5 bases, and 10 bases had no gene match. The CDR3 is 15 amino acids. Germline values: CDR1 MNHEY, CDR2 SMNVEV (reference sequence). Each CDR3 protein gets one entry after TCRdb re-called the 5' RACE reads with MiXCR. The table has 450,000 to 550,000 distinct CDR3 sequences, just over 20% seen once; the top ten hold roughly 16%. This clonotype was detected a few times. Its antigen is unknown. Study results and limitations: Post-booster repertoires contained most primary-vaccination clones again (roughly 96% CD4, about 88% CD8). Contamination by abundant bulk-population clonotypes could be present in FACS-sorted repertoires. Clonotypes appearing in both CD4 and CD8 compartments existed, and their share was small.

The sequencing used PBMCs, collected about 20 days after the first yellow fever vaccination. The chain couples TRBV27 to TRBJ1-1; TRBD1 aligns across 8 bases. The sequence was obtained from a man between 18 and 35 years old who received the YFV17D yellow fever vaccine. The CDR3 DNA follows: TGTGCCAGCAGTACTAGGACAGGGTGGCCTACTGAAGCTTTCTTT. Amino acid sequence: CASSTRTGWPTEAFF.